These 27 T cell receptor beta chains share one sample of origin, sequenced in a study of blood T cells in healthy people across ages. The authors ran a second PCR of roughly 6 to 12 cycles using a sample-barcoded 5' primer and a J-beta primer mix. A single record per CDR3 protein comes from TCRdb applying MiXCR to the 5' RACE reads. Here the sample spans around 320,000 distinct CDR3 sequences, roughly 27% being singletons. The specimen sequenced was blood. Receptors originate from a woman aged 65 to 85 in good health.

The chain employs TRBV27 and TRBJ1-2; D gene ambiguous. The CDR3 length is 13 residues. CDR1 and CDR2 from the germline V gene are MNHEY and SMNVEV (reference sequence). Between the trimmed V and J ends, which lost 6 bases and 0 bases, there was a span of 8 bases. The CDR3 DNA sequence: TGTGCCAGCAGAGGAGGTTCTAACTATGGCTACACCTTC. The encoded protein is CASRGGSNYGYTF.

Only a few counts were recorded for this clonotype. The chain links TRBV7-6 to TRBJ1-1; TRBD1 agrees at 8 bases. With 2 bases clipped from V and 4 bases from J, the junction kept 6 bases outside the gene matches. CDR1 and CDR2 (germline): SGHVS, FNYEAQ. This CDR3 region has 15 residues. DNA for the CDR3: TGTGCCAGCAGCTTAAGAGCAGGGGGCGCCACTGAAGCTTTCTTT. It encodes CASSLRAGGATEAFF. Drawing the rest from reference TRBV7-6 and TRBJ1-1, the complete variable domain is GAGVSQSPRYKVTKRGQDVALRCDPISGHVSLYWYRQALGQGPEFLTYFNYEAQQDKSGLPNDRFSAERPEGSISTLTIQRTEQRDSAMYRCASSLRAGGATEAFFGQGTRLTVV.

The sample holds a few counts of this clonotype. The chain couples TRBV20-1 to TRBJ2-2, with 9 bases lining up with TRBD1. The CDR3 loop spans 14 amino acids. V trimming: 6 bases; J trimming: 3 bases; junction bases outside the gene matches: 5. Looked up from germline, CDR1 is DFQATT and CDR2 is SNEGSKA (reference sequence). CDR3 sequence: CSAPGTGYTGELFF. CDR3 nucleotide sequence: TGCAGTGCCCCCGGGACAGGGTACACCGGGGAGCTGTTTTTT.

This clonotype was observed at least ten times. The V and J genes are TRBV6-2 or TRBV6-3 and TRBJ2-7; unclear D gene. V lost 1 base to trimming and J lost 5 bases, with 6 bases between them. Germline values: CDR1 MNHEY, CDR2 SVGEGT. The CDR3 length is 12 residues. CDR3 residues: CASSYLSHEQYF. CDR3 nucleotide sequence: TGTGCCAGCAGTTACTTGTCCCACGAGCAGTACTTC.

J is TRBJ1-2 and V is TRBV12-3 or TRBV12-4; no firm D call. The CDR3 spans 14 residues. V gave up 1 base and J gave up 5 bases, with 11 bases separating them. In nucleotides, the CDR3 is TGTGCCAGCAGTTTAGAGTACGGTATTTATGGCTACACCTTC. Its protein product is CASSLEYGIYGYTF.

This chain connects TRBV20-1 to TRBJ2-5, with 11 positions matching TRBD2. The J call is uncertain, as TRBJ2-1 better fits the DNA end. The CDR3 loop spans 15 amino acids. Germline lookup yields CDR1 DFQATT and CDR2 SNEGSKA (reference sequence). The chain's CDR3 is CSAPGGLAGYNEQFF. The CDR3 coding sequence is TGCAGTGCCCCAGGCGGACTAGCGGGCTACAATGAGCAGTTCTTC.

The V and J genes are TRBV10-3 and TRBJ2-2, with D hard to call. This CDR3 region has 13 residues. Germline V gene data show CDR1 as ENHRY and CDR2 as SYGVKD. V was cut by 6 bases and J by 5 bases, with 10 bases left in between. The CDR3 loop is CAIRGSETGELFF. Here the CDR3 DNA reads TGTGCCATCAGAGGGTCCGAGACCGGGGAGCTGTTTTTT.

This clonotype was observed a few times. The chain uses TRBV29-1 and TRBJ2-5; D possibly corresponds to TRBD2 (6 bases). The DNA matches TRBJ2-7 better at its end, which makes the J call doubtful. CDR1 and CDR2 from the germline V gene are SQVTM and ANQGSEA. The CDR3 length is 12 residues. The CDR3 here is CSVEEGSYEQYF. In DNA, the CDR3 is TGCAGCGTCGAGGAGGGATCCTACGAGCAGTACTTC.

V usage is TRBV28 and J usage is TRBJ1-6; no firm D call. Germline loops: CDR1 MDHEN, CDR2 SYDVKM. This CDR3 is 15 amino acids long. V was clipped by 0 bases and J by 7 bases, with 10 bases between them. The CDR3 is CASSLWQIKNSPLHF. DNA of the CDR3: TGTGCCAGCAGTTTATGGCAGATCAAGAATTCACCCCTCCACTTT. The entire variable domain, with the rest obtained from reference TRBV28 and TRBJ1-6, is as follows: DVKVTQSSRYLVKRTGEKVFLECVQDMDHENMFWYRQDPGLGLRLIYFSYDVKMKEKGDIPEGYSVSREKKERFSLILESASTNQTSMYLCASSLWQIKNSPLHFGNGTRLTVT.

This clonotype was detected a few times. The genes are TRBV2 and TRBJ2-7; 8 nucleotides line up with TRBD1. The V gene end was trimmed by 6 bases and the J gene end by 5 bases; junction bases not matched to a gene: 6. The CDR3 sequence is 13 residues long. Germline lookup yields CDR1 SNHLY and CDR2 FYNNEI. The CDR3 loop is CASRRTGPDEQYF. The CDR3 DNA sequence: TGTGCCAGCAGGAGGACAGGGCCGGACGAGCAGTACTTC.

V usage is TRBV12-3 or TRBV12-4 and J usage is TRBJ2-1, with D possibly matching TRBD1 (5 bases). The CDR3 totals 16 residues. V was cut by 0 bases and J by 1 base, with 10 bases left in between. The CDR3 loop reads CASSLALGASYNEQFF. The CDR3 DNA follows: TGTGCCAGCAGTTTAGCGCTAGGGGCGTCCTACAATGAGCAGTTCTTC.

This clonotype showed up just a few times. The rearrangement links TRBV12-3 or TRBV12-4 to TRBJ1-1; D gene ambiguous. V lost 1 base to trimming and J lost 1 base, with 13 bases between them. The CDR3 runs 16 residues. This chain's CDR3 is CASSLGTASTNTEAFF. In nucleotides, the CDR3 is TGTGCCAGCAGTTTAGGGACGGCGTCTACGAACACTGAAGCTTTCTTT.

This clonotype showed up just a few times. The chain recombines TRBV7-6 with TRBJ2-5; D uncertain. CDR3 size: 13 residues. Germline-derived CDR1 and CDR2 are SGHVS and FNYEAQ. The ends were cut back, 3 bases at V and 5 bases at J, with 10 bases in the middle. The CDR3 loop reads CASSFGVWETQYF. The CDR3 DNA reads as TGTGCCAGCAGCTTTGGAGTTTGGGAGACCCAGTACTTC.

The CDR3 region is CASGTEGEKLFF. The CDR3 nucleotides read TGTGCCAGCGGGACAGAGGGTGAAAAACTGTTTTTT. The rearrangement joins TRBV7-9 to TRBJ1-4; 7 bases are shared with TRBD1. Trimming at V came to 8 bases and at J to 7 bases, leaving 4 bases not matched to a gene. CDR1 SEHNR and CDR2 FQNEAQ come from the germline V gene (reference sequence). CDR3 size: 12 residues.

This clonotype has a handful of counts. At one end, the junction sequence differs from germline, possibly due to a read error. The chain is built from TRBV12-3 or TRBV12-4 and TRBJ2-5, with 10 bases that match TRBD1. This CDR3 comprises 13 residues. The chain's CDR3 is CAGSDRGLETQYF. Here the CDR3 DNA reads TGTGCCGGCAGTGACAGGGGGCTGGAGACCCAGTACTTC.

The chain combines TRBV4-3 with TRBJ2-3; possibly TRBD2 for D (6 bases). The germline CDR1 and CDR2 sequences are LGHNA and YSLEER. With 0 bases removed from V and 4 bases from J, the gap between germline ends came to 11 bases. CDR3 length equals 15 residues. The CDR3 coding sequence is TGCGCCAGCAGCCAAGACCTCCAGCGGGCAGATACGCAGTATTTT. Translating gives CASSQDLQRADTQYF.

Many counts were recorded for this clonotype. CDR3: CASSRQTNNYGYTF. In nucleotides, the CDR3 is TGTGCCAGCAGCCGACAGACTAATAACTATGGCTACACCTTC. V is TRBV7-9 and J is TRBJ1-2, with TRBD1 as a possible D gene (5 bases). The CDR3 consists of 14 residues. Trimming shortened V by 5 bases and J by 1 base, and 11 bases separated the two germline ends. Germline CDR1 is SEHNR and CDR2 is FQNEAQ (reference sequence).

This clonotype has just a few counts. The chain carries TRBV29-1 and TRBJ2-4, with D perhaps matching TRBD2 (7 bases). This CDR3 is built from 17 residues. Trimming shortened V by 7 bases and J by 7 bases, and 29 bases separated the two germline ends. CDR1 is SQVTM and CDR2 is ANQGSEA in the germline V gene. The chain's CDR3 is CSAKQGIPQGGYNIQYF. CDR3 nucleotides: TGCAGCGCAAAACAGGGTATACCTCAGGGAGGGTATAACATTCAGTACTTC.

This sequence joins TRBV20-1 and TRBJ2-5, with D perhaps matching TRBD1 (6 bases). V was clipped by 2 bases and J by 4 bases, with 8 bases between them. CDR3 length: 12 residues. In germline, CDR1 is DFQATT, CDR2 SNEGSKA (reference sequence). In DNA, the CDR3 is TGCAGTGCTAGACAGGGGAGAGAGACCCAGTACTTC. Translated: CSARQGRETQYF.

The chain links TRBV28 to TRBJ1-5; D is uncertain. Germline CDR1 MDHEN, CDR2 SYDVKM. Trimming stripped 10 bases from V and 8 bases from J, with 12 bases between. The CDR3 consists of 11 residues. CDR3 loop: CATLKVKPQHF. CDR3 DNA sequence: TGTGCCACCCTAAAAGTTAAGCCCCAGCATTTT.

DNA for the CDR3: TGTGCCAGCAGCCTTGACAGTTACAATCAGCCCCAGCATTTT. It codes for CASSLDSYNQPQHF. The chain recombines TRBV12-3 or TRBV12-4 with TRBJ1-5, with D possibly being TRBD1 (5 bases). The CDR3 is 14 residues long. Trimming left V 6 bases short and J 3 bases short, with 12 bases between.

This chain uses TRBV7-9 with TRBJ2-2; 10 nucleotides agree with TRBD1. V shed 4 bases, J shed 1 base, and the junction held 3 bases outside the gene matches. This CDR3 region has 16 residues. CDR1 is SEHNR and CDR2 is FQNEAQ in the germline V gene (reference sequence). DNA of the CDR3: TGTGCCAGCAGCTCCGGGACAGGGGAGAACACCGGGGAGCTGTTTTTT. This sequence encodes CASSSGTGENTGELFF.

J is TRBJ2-5 and V is TRBV5-1, with 8 bases that match TRBD2. The DNA matches TRBJ2-7 better at its end, which makes the J call doubtful. This CDR3 has 15 amino acids. The germline gives CDR1 SGHRS, CDR2 YFSETQ. In nucleotides, the CDR3 is TGCGCCAGCAGCTTGGGATCCCGGGAGGGCAACGAGCAGTACTTC. It is translated as CASSLGSREGNEQYF.

The genes are TRBV4-3 and TRBJ1-4; D gene ambiguous. This CDR3 has 16 residues. Germline values: CDR1 LGHNA, CDR2 YSLEER. With 3 bases removed from V and 0 bases from J, the gap between germline ends came to 11 bases. CDR3 bases: TGCGCCAGCAGCCAGACTCTGACAACAACTAATGAAAAACTGTTTTTT. Translated, it gives CASSQTLTTTNEKLFF.

This clonotype has a handful of counts. CDR3 loop: CASSLTGSPYEQYF. The DNA for the CDR3 is TGTGCCAGCAGCCTGACAGGGTCCCCCTACGAGCAGTACTTC. This sequence joins TRBV28 and TRBJ2-7; 7 positions match TRBD1. Per the germline V gene, CDR1 is MDHEN and CDR2 is SYDVKM. The CDR3 consists of 14 residues. Trimming at V came to 6 bases and at J to 2 bases, leaving 7 bases not matched to a gene.

This clonotype turned up a few times. The CDR3 region has the DNA TGCAGTGCTAGAGTGGGCAGCTCGACTCTAAATTCACCCCTCCACTTT. This sequence encodes CSARVGSSTLNSPLHF. J is TRBJ1-6 and V is TRBV20-1; D is ambiguous. The ends were cut back, 1 base at V and 7 bases at J, with 17 bases in the middle. CDR1 is DFQATT, CDR2 SNEGSKA, per germline (reference sequence). There are 16 residues in the CDR3.

The chain joins TRBV12-3 or TRBV12-4 to TRBJ2-7; D possibly corresponds to TRBD1 (6 bases). V lost 1 base to trimming and J lost 2 bases, with 18 bases between them. CDR3 length: 17 amino acids. CDR3 nucleotide sequence: TGTGCCAGCAGTTTAGGGCCCCCCCGGACAGAGGCCTACGAGCAGTACTTC. Its translation is CASSLGPPRTEAYEQYF.